This TCR beta chain emerged from a study of OX40 agonist ivuxolimab in advanced cancers. Study-level background: Patients were treated with intravenous ivuxolimab, dosed at 0.01 to 10 mg/kg and infused every 2 weeks. Findings and caveats of the study: There were, on average, more expanded clones in CD8+ T cells than in CD4+.

Germline values: CDR1 SGHVS, CDR2 FQNEAQ. V lost 1 base and J lost 8, with 17 bases in between. This CDR3 spans 15 amino acids. As concerns this clone: The antigen remains unidentified.

This table comes from immunoSEQ multiplex PCR, and its TCRdb copy is limited to in-frame clones, with some not included. In the table there are 20,000 to 25,000 clones, about 86% of which are singletons. Autoimmune disease history or systemic immunosuppression disqualified patients. The receptor was isolated from an adult with an advanced solid tumor such as melanoma, head and neck, liver or kidney cancer. The chain is built from TRBV7-8 and TRBJ1-2; a possible D gene is TRBD1 (6 bases). Specimen: CD4+ or CD8+ T cells sorted from blood, collected in a trial of the OX40 agonist ivuxolimab. Here the CDR3 reads CASSLVSPGGGGYTF. The CDR3 DNA follows: TGTGCCAGCAGCTTAGTTAGTCCGGGGGGCGGCGGCTACACCTTC.